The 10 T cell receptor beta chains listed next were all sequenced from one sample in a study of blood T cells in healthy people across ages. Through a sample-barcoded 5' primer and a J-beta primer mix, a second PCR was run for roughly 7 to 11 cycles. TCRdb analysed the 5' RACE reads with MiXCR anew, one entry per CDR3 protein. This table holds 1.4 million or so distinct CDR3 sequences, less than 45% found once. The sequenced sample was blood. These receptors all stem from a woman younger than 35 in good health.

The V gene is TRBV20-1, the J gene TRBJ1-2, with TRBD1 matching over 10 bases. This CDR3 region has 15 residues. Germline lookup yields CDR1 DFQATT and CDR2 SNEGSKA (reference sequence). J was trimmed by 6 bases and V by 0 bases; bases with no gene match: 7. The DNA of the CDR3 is TGCAGTGCTAGAGATCGGACAGGGGGACAGAATGGCTACACCTTC. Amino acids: CSARDRTGGQNGYTF.

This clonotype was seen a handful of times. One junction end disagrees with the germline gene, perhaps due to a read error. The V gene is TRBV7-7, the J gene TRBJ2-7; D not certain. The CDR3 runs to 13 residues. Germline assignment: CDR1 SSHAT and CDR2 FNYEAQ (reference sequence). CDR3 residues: CASSPLSDHEQYF. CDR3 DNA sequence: TGTGCTAGCAGCCCCCTATCCGACCACGAGCAGTACTTC.

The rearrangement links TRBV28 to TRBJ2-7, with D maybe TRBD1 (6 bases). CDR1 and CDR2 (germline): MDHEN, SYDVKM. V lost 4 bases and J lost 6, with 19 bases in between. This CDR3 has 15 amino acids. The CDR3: CASSSPSGAIGEQYF. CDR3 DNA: TGTGCCAGCAGTTCCCCTTCAGGGGCAATAGGCGAGCAGTACTTC.

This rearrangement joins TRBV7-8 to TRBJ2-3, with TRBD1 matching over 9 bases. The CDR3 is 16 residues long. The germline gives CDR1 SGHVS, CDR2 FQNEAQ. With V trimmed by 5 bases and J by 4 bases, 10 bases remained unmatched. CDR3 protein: CASSLVWDRVSDTQYF. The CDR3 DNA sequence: TGTGCCAGCAGCCTAGTATGGGACAGGGTCTCAGATACGCAGTATTTT.

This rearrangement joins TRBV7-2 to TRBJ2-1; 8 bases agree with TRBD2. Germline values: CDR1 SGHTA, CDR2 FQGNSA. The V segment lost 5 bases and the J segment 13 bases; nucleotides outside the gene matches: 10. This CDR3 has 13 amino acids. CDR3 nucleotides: TGTGCCAGCAGCCTCCGGGGGGGGGAGACCCAGTTCTTC. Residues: CASSLRGGETQFF. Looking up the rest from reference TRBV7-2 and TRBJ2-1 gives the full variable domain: GAGVSQSPSNKVTEKGKDVELRCDPISGHTALYWYRQSLGQGLEFLIYFQGNSAPDKSGLPSDRFSAERTGGSVSTLTIQRTQQEDSAVYLCASSLRGGETQFFGPGTRLTVL.

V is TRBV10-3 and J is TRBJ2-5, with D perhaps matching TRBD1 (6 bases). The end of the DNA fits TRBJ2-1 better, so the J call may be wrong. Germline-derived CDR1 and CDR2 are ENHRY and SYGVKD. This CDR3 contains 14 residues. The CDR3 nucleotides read TGTGCCAGCAATCCTTCAGGGGCCCAAGAGACCCAGTTCTTC. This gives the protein CASNPSGAQETQFF.

The CDR3 sequence: CAWSVSQLEQPQHF. The CDR3, as DNA: TGTGCCTGGAGTGTAAGTCAGTTGGAGCAGCCCCAGCATTTT. The chain couples TRBV30 to TRBJ1-5; no definite D call. The V end lost 0 bases, the J end lost 7 bases, and 13 bases lay between the germline ends. Germline V gene sequence: CDR1 GTSNPN, CDR2 SVGIG (reference sequence). The CDR3 is made up of 14 amino acids. The full variable domain, completed using reference TRBV30 and TRBJ1-5, is SQTIHQWPATLVQPVGSPLSLECTVEGTSNPNLYWYRQAAGRGLQLLFYSVGIGQISSEVPQNLSASRPQDRQFILSSKKLLLSDSGFYLCAWSVSQLEQPQHFGDGTRLSIL.

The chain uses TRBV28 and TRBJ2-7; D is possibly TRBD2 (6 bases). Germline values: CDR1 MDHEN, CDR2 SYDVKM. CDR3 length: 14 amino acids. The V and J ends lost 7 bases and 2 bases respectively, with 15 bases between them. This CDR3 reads CASNRLGPAYEQYF. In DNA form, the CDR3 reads TGTGCCAGCAATCGACTAGGTCCGGCCTACGAGCAGTACTTC.

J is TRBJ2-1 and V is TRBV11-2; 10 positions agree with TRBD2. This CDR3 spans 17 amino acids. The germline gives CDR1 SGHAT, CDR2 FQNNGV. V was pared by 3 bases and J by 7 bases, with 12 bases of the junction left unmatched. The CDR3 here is CASSLMGGLAGVNEQFF. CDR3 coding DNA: TGTGCCAGCAGCTTGATGGGAGGGCTAGCGGGAGTAAATGAGCAGTTCTTC.

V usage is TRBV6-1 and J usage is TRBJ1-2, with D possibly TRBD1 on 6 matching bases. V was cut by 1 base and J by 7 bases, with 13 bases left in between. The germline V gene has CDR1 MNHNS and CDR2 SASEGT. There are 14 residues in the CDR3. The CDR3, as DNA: TGTGCCAGCAGTGAAGTACAGGGAAAAGGTGGCTACACCTTC. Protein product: CASSEVQGKGGYTF.